This entry lists 15 T cell receptor beta chains sequenced from one sample in a study of blood T cells in healthy people across ages. A second PCR, run for roughly 7 to 12 cycles, used a sample-barcoded 5' primer plus a J-beta primer mix. TCRdb reprocessed the 5' RACE reads with MiXCR, giving one entry per CDR3 protein. The data show fewer than 700,000 distinct CDR3 sequences, about 43% seen once. The material sequenced was blood. The receptors were sampled from a man older than 75 in good health.

This clonotype was observed a handful of times. The rearrangement uses TRBV30 and TRBJ2-7, with 7 bases matching TRBD1. The CDR3 is 13 residues long. Germline V gene data show CDR1 as GTSNPN and CDR2 as SVGIG (reference sequence). The junction had 8 bases not matched to a gene; V was cut back by 5 bases and J by 4 bases. The CDR3 spells CAWEPGQRYEQYF. In nucleotides, the CDR3 is TGTGCCTGGGAACCGGGACAGAGATACGAGCAGTACTTC.

V is TRBV18 and J is TRBJ2-7, with 9 bases matching TRBD1. The germline V gene encodes CDR1 KGHSH and CDR2 LQKENI. Trimming took 6 bases from V and 5 from J; bases not matched to a gene: 5. The CDR3 spans 13 residues. CDR3: CASSEGQGHEQYF. CDR3 nucleotides: TGTGCCAGCTCCGAGGGACAGGGTCACGAGCAGTACTTC.

The rearrangement joins TRBV20-1 to TRBJ1-2; D may be TRBD1 (5 bases). V lost 1 base to trimming and J lost 2 bases, with 17 bases between them. CDR1 and CDR2 (germline): DFQATT, SNEGSKA (reference sequence). CDR3 length equals 16 residues. CDR3 in amino acids: CSARGGEGNRNYGYTF. The DNA of the CDR3 is TGCAGTGCTAGAGGGGGGGAGGGAAACCGAAACTATGGCTACACCTTC.

This chain links TRBV5-4 with TRBJ2-1; 8 nucleotides agree with TRBD1. Germline V gene data show CDR1 as SGHNT and CDR2 as YYREEE (reference sequence). The CDR3 has 14 residues. The V segment lost 4 bases and the J segment 5 bases; nucleotides outside the gene matches: 5. Here the CDR3 reads CASSADRVNNEQFF. CDR3 sequence (DNA): TGTGCCAGCAGCGCGGACAGGGTAAACAATGAGCAGTTCTTC.

This clonotype was observed a few times. The chain employs TRBV21-1 and TRBJ2-4; no check of the table's D call, TRBD1, against the DNA was made. TRBV21-1 is a pseudogene segment. The CDR3 is 15 amino acids. The CDR3: CASSKVFQGVIIQYF. The CDR3 region has the DNA TGTGCCAGCAGCAAAGTTTTTCAGGGGGTGATCATTCAGTACTTC.

This clonotype has just a few counts. The V and J genes are TRBV6-1 and TRBJ2-5; D call uncertain. The DNA end is more similar to TRBJ2-7, so the J call may be wrong. The CDR3 runs 12 residues. Per germline, CDR1 MNHNS and CDR2 SASEGT. The CDR3 DNA is TGTGCCAGCAGTGCCGACAACTACGAGCAGTACTTC. It yields the protein CASSADNYEQYF.

The chain has TRBV6-2 or TRBV6-3 and TRBJ2-3; tentatively, D is TRBD2 (6 bases). This CDR3 contains 15 residues. The V gene's germline CDR1 is MNHEY and CDR2 SVGEGT. V lost 7 bases and J 1 base, leaving 15 bases between the germline ends. CDR3 coding DNA: TGTGCCAGCATACTAGCCGATCCCCGCACAGATACGCAGTATTTT. It is translated as CASILADPRTDTQYF.

The chain links TRBV28 to TRBJ2-5; TRBD2 matches at 13 bases. This CDR3 is built from 15 residues. Germline lookup yields CDR1 MDHEN and CDR2 SYDVKM. The V gene end was trimmed by 6 bases and the J gene end by 5 bases; junction bases not matched to a gene: 6. The CDR3 DNA is TGTGCCAGCAGACTAGCGGGAGGGCCCGAGGAGACCCAGTACTTC. Translation gives CASRLAGGPEETQYF.

J is TRBJ2-1 and V is TRBV14, with D possibly TRBD1 on 7 matching bases. The CDR3 spans 16 residues. Germline V lookup: CDR1 SGHDN, CDR2 FVKESK. V gave up 4 bases and J gave up 7 bases, with 20 bases separating them. CDR3 residues: CASSPTPSTGRNEQFF. In DNA form, the CDR3 reads TGTGCCAGCAGCCCTACCCCCTCGACAGGGAGGAATGAGCAGTTCTTC.

The table lists this clonotype with a few counts. The chain recombines TRBV6-6 with TRBJ2-3; 7 bases are shared with TRBD2. The ends lost 6 bases at V and 2 bases at J; junction bases unmatched: 5. The CDR3 is 14 residues long. Germline V gene data show CDR1 as MNHNY and CDR2 as SVGAGI (reference sequence). The CDR3 loop reads CASSLAEHTDTQYF. CDR3 DNA sequence: TGTGCCAGCAGCCTAGCGGAGCACACAGATACGCAGTATTTT.

This chain links TRBV20-1 with TRBJ2-3; perhaps TRBD2 as D (6 bases). Per the germline V gene, CDR1 is DFQATT and CDR2 is SNEGSKA (reference sequence). The CDR3 is made up of 13 amino acids. CDR3 sequence reads: CSLLAVGENTQYF. CDR3 nucleotides: TGCAGCTTATTAGCGGTTGGGGAGAATACGCAGTATTTT.

This clonotype was counted a few times. The chain links TRBV20-1 to TRBJ2-1; 8 bases are shared with TRBD2. The germline V gene encodes CDR1 DFQATT and CDR2 SNEGSKA (reference sequence). This CDR3 spans 16 amino acids. V lost 1 base, J lost 4 bases, and 9 bases stayed unmatched. DNA of the CDR3: TGCAGTGCTAGAGTCTTCACTAGCGGAGAATACAATGAGCAGTTCTTC. Its translation is CSARVFTSGEYNEQFF.

This chain links TRBV24-1 with TRBJ2-7, with 12 bases fitting TRBD1. Germline-derived CDR1 and CDR2 are KGHDR and SFDVKD. The trim removed 5 bases at V and 5 bases at J, leaving 9 bases unmatched. The CDR3 has 16 amino acids. This CDR3 reads CATSAAPGTGGNEQYF. CDR3 sequence (DNA): TGTGCCACCAGTGCCGCACCCGGGACAGGGGGCAACGAGCAGTACTTC.

This clonotype came up many times. The CDR3 here is CSAVASGTPSYEQYF. DNA for the CDR3: TGCAGTGCCGTAGCCAGCGGGACACCTTCCTACGAGCAGTACTTC. The rearrangement uses TRBV20-1 and TRBJ2-7; D may be TRBD2 (7 bases). V was clipped by 6 bases and J by 1 base, with 19 bases between them. This CDR3 is built from 15 residues. Germline CDR1 and CDR2: DFQATT and SNEGSKA (reference sequence).

The chain carries TRBV28 and TRBJ2-1, with D tentatively TRBD2 (6 bases). Trimming took 11 bases from V and 5 from J, leaving 16 bases between them. CDR1 is MDHEN, CDR2 SYDVKM, per germline. The CDR3 is 13 amino acids. The CDR3 loop reads CAYGTPLNNEQFF. The DNA of the CDR3 is TGTGCCTATGGGACTCCCTTAAACAATGAGCAGTTCTTC.